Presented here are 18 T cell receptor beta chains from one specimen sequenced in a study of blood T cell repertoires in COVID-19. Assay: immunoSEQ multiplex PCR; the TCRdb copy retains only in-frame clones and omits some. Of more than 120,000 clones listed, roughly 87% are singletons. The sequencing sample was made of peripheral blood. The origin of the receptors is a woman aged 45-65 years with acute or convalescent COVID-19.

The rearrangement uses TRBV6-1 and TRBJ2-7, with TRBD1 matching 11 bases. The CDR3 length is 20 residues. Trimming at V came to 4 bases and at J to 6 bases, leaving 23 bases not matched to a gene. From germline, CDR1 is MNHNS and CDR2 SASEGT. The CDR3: CASSVSTPPADGTGGREQYF. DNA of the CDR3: TGTGCCAGCAGTGTTTCGACCCCACCGGCTGACGGGACAGGGGGGCGCGAGCAGTACTTC.

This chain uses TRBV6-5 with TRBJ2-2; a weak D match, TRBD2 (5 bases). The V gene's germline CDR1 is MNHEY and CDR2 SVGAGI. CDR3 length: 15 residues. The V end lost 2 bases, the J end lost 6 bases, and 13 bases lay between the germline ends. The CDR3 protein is CASSYTEPGAGELFF. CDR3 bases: TGTGCCAGCAGTTACACGGAACCCGGGGCCGGGGAGCTGTTTTTT.

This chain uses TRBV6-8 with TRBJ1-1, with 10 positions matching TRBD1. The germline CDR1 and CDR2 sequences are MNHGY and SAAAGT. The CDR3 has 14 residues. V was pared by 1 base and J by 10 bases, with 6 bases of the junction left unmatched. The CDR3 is CASSYWGQGTVAFF. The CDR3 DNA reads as TGTGCCAGCAGTTACTGGGGACAGGGGACGGTAGCTTTCTTT.

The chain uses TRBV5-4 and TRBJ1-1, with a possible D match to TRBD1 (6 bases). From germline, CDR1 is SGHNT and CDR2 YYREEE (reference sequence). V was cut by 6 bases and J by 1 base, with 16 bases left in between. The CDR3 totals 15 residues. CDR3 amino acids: CASNAGGSGNTEAFF. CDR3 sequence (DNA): TGTGCCAGCAACGCGGGGGGCTCAGGGAACACTGAAGCTTTCTTT.

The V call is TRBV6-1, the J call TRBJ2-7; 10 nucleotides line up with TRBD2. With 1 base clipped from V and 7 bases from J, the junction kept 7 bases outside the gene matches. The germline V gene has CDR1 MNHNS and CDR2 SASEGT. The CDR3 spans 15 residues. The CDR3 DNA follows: TGTGCCAGCAGTGAAGTTCTAGCGGGAGACGGAGAGCAGTACTTC. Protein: CASSEVLAGDGEQYF.

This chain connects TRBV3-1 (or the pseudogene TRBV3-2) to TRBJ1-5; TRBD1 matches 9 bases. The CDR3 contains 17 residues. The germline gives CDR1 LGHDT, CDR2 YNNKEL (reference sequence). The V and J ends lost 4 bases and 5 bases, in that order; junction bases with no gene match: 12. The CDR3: CASSRDRRDRDYQPQHF. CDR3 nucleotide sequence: TGTGCCAGCAGCCGAGACCGCCGGGACAGGGACTATCAGCCCCAGCATTTT.

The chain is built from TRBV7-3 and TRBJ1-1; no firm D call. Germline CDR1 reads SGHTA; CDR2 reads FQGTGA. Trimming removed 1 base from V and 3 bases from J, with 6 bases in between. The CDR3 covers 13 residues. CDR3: CASSLNSYTEAFF. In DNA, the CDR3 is TGTGCCAGCAGCTTAAACTCCTACACTGAAGCTTTCTTT.

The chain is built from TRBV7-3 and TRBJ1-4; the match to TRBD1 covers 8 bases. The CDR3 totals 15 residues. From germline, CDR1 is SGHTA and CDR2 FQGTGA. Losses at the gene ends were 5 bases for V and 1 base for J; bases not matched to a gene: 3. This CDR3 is CASSATGGTNEKLFF. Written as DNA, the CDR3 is TGTGCCAGCAGCGCAACAGGGGGAACTAATGAAAAACTGTTTTTT.

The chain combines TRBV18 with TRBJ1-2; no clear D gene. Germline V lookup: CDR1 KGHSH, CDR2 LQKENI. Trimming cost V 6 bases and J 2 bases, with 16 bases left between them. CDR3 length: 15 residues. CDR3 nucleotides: TGTGCCAGCTCCCTCAGAACCGGGTCAAACTATGGCTACACCTTC. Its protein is CASSLRTGSNYGYTF.

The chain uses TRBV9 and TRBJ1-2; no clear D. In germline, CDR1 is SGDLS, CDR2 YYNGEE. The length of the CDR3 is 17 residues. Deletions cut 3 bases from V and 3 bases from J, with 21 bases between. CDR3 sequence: CASSATRDQVPHYGYTF. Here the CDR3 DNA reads TGTGCCAGCAGCGCCACGAGGGATCAGGTCCCCCACTATGGCTACACCTTC. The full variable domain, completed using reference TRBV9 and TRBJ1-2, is DSGVTQTPKHLITATGQRVTLRCSPRSGDLSVYWYQQSLDQGLQFLIQYYNGEERAKGNILERFSAQQFPDLHSELNLSSLELGDSALYFCASSATRDQVPHYGYTFGSGTRLTVV.

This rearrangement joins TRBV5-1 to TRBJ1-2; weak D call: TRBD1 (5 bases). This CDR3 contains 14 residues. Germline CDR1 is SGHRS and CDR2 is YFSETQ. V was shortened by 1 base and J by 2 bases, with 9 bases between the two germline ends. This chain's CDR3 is CASSLSSGNYGYTF. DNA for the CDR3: TGCGCCAGCAGCTTGTCTTCAGGGAACTATGGCTACACCTTC. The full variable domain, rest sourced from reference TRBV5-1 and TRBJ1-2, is KAGVTQTPRYLIKTRGQQVTLSCSPISGHRSVSWYQQTPGQGLQFLFEYFSETQRNKGNFPGRFSGRQFSNSRSEMNVSTLELGDSALYLCASSLSSGNYGYTFGSGTRLTVV.

The chain's CDR3 is CSVVAGGNTIYF. The CDR3 coding sequence is TGCAGCGTTGTGGCAGGGGGAAACACCATATATTTT. The chain is built from TRBV29-1 and TRBJ1-3, with a weak D call TRBD1 (5 bases). CDR3 length: 12 amino acids. CDR1 is SQVTM, CDR2 ANQGSEA, per germline. V gave up 4 bases and J gave up 4 bases, with 8 bases separating them.

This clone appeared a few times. The CDR3 DNA reads TGTGCCAGCAGCCGACAGGGCACAGATACGCAGTATTTT. This gives the protein CASSRQGTDTQYF. The chain is built from TRBV7-3 and TRBJ2-3, with D possibly being TRBD1 (6 bases). V lost 5 bases, J lost 1 base, and 7 bases lay in between. This CDR3 contains 13 residues. Germline CDR1 SGHTA, CDR2 FQGTGA.

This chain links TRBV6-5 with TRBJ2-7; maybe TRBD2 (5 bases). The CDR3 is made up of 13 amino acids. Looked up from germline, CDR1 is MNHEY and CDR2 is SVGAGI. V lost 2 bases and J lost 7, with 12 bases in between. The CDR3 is CASSYPGDKEQYF. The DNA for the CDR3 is TGTGCCAGCAGTTACCCCGGGGATAAGGAGCAGTACTTC.

CDR3 DNA sequence: TGCGCCAGCAGCCAAGGAGACACCACCGACGAGCAGTACTTC. Its translation is CASSQGDTTDEQYF. The V gene is TRBV4-1, the J gene TRBJ2-7; no reliable D call. The germline CDR1 and CDR2 sequences are MGHRA and YSYEKL. CDR3 length: 14 amino acids. Trimming cost V 1 base and J 5 bases, with 12 bases left between them.

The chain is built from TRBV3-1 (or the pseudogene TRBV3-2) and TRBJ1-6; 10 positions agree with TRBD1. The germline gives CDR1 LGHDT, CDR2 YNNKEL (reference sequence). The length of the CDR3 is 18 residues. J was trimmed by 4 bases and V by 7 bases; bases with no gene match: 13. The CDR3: CASTPTDGTGVYNSPLHF. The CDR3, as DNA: TGTGCCAGCACCCCGACCGACGGGACAGGGGTTTATAATTCACCCCTCCACTTT.

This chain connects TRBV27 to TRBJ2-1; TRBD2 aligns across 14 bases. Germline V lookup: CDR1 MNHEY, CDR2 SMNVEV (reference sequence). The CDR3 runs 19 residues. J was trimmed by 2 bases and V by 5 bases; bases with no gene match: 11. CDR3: CASSTPGLAGEVTYNEQFF. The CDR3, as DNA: TGTGCCAGCAGTACTCCGGGACTAGCGGGAGAGGTAACCTACAATGAGCAGTTCTTC.

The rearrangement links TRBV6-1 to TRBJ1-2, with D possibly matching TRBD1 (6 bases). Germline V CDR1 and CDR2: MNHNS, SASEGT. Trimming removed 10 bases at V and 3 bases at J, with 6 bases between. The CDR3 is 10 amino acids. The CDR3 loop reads CATGDYGYTF. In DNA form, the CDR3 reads TGTGCCACAGGGGACTATGGCTACACCTTC.